This TCR beta chain was recovered during a study of blood T cell repertoires in COVID-19. The overall study: Sources were T cells, B-cell-depleted T cells, or PBMCs; the material itself was cDNA or gDNA.

V shed 5 bases and J shed 7 bases, with 14 bases lying between them. The V gene's germline CDR1 is MNHEY and CDR2 SMNVEV (reference sequence). CDR3 length equals 13 residues. Authors' processing steps: The assay estimated nucleated cells by amplifying reference gene primers. TCRdb's copy holds only in-frame clones and misses some; the assay was immunoSEQ multiplex PCR. The D gene and trimming were derived from the DNA, and the V and J assignments and clone size from that table. The sample contains about 170,000 clones, around 89% of which appear only once. The receptor was derived from a man aged 60 to 75 with acute or convalescent COVID-19. Material: peripheral blood. The chain has TRBV27 and TRBJ1-1; D unclear. The DNA for the CDR3 is TGTGCCAGCAGTCTGCAGGCGGGGTATGAAGCTTTCTTT. Its protein product is CASSLQAGYEAFF.